Below are 21 T cell receptor beta chains sequenced from a single sample in a study of technical replicates of blood from a few donors (dated by TCRdb to the late 2010s). The receptor library was made with the immunoSEQ multiplex PCR assay. The clones in this table, taken by TCRdb from immuneACCESS, are in-frame only. Not every clone is retained; where verified, under half of the shortfall comes from an unresolved V gene, and the cause of the rest is unknown. The sample has about 75,000 clones on record, about 97% of them singletons. In total, the top ten clones hold roughly 0.3% of the sample. Sequenced material: T cells isolated from PBMCs. These receptors came from a human donor in good health.

This chain connects TRBV10-3 to TRBJ1-4; D unresolved. The CDR3 contains 13 residues. Germline assignment: CDR1 ENHRY and CDR2 SYGVKD. V dropped 11 bases and J dropped 2 bases, with 12 bases sitting between them. The CDR3: CAVSGTTNEKLFF. Here the CDR3 DNA reads TGTGCCGTGTCAGGAACCACTAATGAAAAACTGTTTTTT.

The rearrangement links TRBV14 to TRBJ2-5; TRBD2 matches 8 bases. CDR3 length: 16 amino acids. V lost 1 base to trimming and J lost 3 bases; unmatched junction nucleotides: 7. Germline lookup yields CDR1 SGHDN and CDR2 FVKESK. This CDR3 is CASSQGRRAGEETQYF. CDR3 nucleotides: TGTGCCAGCAGCCAAGGTCGGAGAGCGGGAGAAGAGACCCAGTACTTC.

The rearrangement links TRBV7-9 to TRBJ2-7; 10 bases are shared with TRBD2. This CDR3 is built from 17 residues. The germline CDR1 and CDR2 sequences are SEHNR and FQNEAQ (reference sequence). Trimming cost V 1 base and J 9 bases; bases outside gene matches: 15. CDR3 nucleotides: TGTGCCAGCAGCTTAGGTCAAGGCCTAGCGGGAGCCTTGGTGCAGTACTTC. Its protein is CASSLGQGLAGALVQYF.

V usage is TRBV25-1 and J usage is TRBJ2-5; 11 bases line up with TRBD2. The CDR3 spans 15 residues. Unmatched junction bases numbered 6, after V lost 4 bases and J lost 5 bases. Germline V gene data show CDR1 as MGHDK and CDR2 as SYGVNS. DNA for the CDR3: TGTGCCAGCAGTGGATTAGCGGGAGGGGGCGAGACCCAGTACTTC. Its translation is CASSGLAGGGETQYF. Based on the CDR3 plus reference TRBV25-1 and TRBJ2-5, the full variable domain is EADIYQTPRYLVIGTGKKITLECSQTMGHDKMYWYQQDPGMELHLIHYSYGVNSTEKGDLSSESTVSRIRTEHFPLTLESARPSHTSQYLCASSGLAGGGETQYFGPGTRLLVL.

The chain carries TRBV10-3 and TRBJ1-4, with TRBD1 identical over 9 bases. The CDR3 runs to 16 residues. Germline V gene data show CDR1 as ENHRY and CDR2 as SYGVKD. With V trimmed by 0 bases and J by 8 bases, 7 bases remained unmatched. The CDR3 DNA is TGTGCCATCAGTGAGTCGCTTAGGACAGGGGAAGAAAAACTGTTTTTT. Its protein is CAISESLRTGEEKLFF.

The chain is built from TRBV7-2 and TRBJ2-7; 8 positions match TRBD2. Trimming took 1 base from V and 5 from J; bases not matched to a gene: 7. There are 15 residues in the CDR3. The germline CDR1 and CDR2 sequences are SGHTA and FQGNSA. CDR3 region: CASSLEAGREDEQYF. Here the CDR3 DNA reads TGTGCCAGCAGCTTAGAAGCGGGGCGGGAGGACGAGCAGTACTTC. Full variable domain (outside the CDR3, taken from reference TRBV7-2 and TRBJ2-7): GAGVSQSPSNKVTEKGKDVELRCDPISGHTALYWYRQSLGQGLEFLIYFQGNSAPDKSGLPSDRFSAERTGGSVSTLTIQRTQQEDSAVYLCASSLEAGREDEQYFGPGTRLTVT.

This clone was found once. This sequence joins TRBV7-3 and TRBJ2-1, with TRBD1 matching 7 bases. Unmatched junction bases numbered 8, after V lost 0 bases and J lost 12 bases. The CDR3 has 14 residues. Germline CDR1 is SGHTA and CDR2 is FQGTGA. The CDR3 sequence is CASSLTAQGEPQFF. Here the CDR3 DNA reads TGTGCCAGCAGCTTAACGGCCCAGGGGGAGCCGCAGTTCTTC.

This chain uses TRBV4-3 with TRBJ2-3; 8 bases match TRBD2. The CDR3 has 16 residues. Germline lookup yields CDR1 LGHNA and CDR2 YSLEER. The junction had 13 bases not matched to a gene; V was cut back by 6 bases and J by 5 bases. CDR3 sequence: CASRLVGSGIGDTQYF. The CDR3 nucleotides read TGCGCCAGCAGACTTGTGGGTAGCGGGATAGGAGATACGCAGTATTTT.

The V and J genes are TRBV7-2 and TRBJ2-3; 9 bases align to TRBD2. CDR1 is SGHTA, CDR2 FQGNSA, per germline. The CDR3 extends over 16 amino acids. Trimming removed 3 bases from V and 1 base from J; junction bases left unmatched: 5. DNA of the CDR3: TGTGCCAGCAGCTTTAATAGCGGGGGACGCACAGATACGCAGTATTTT. Encoded protein: CASSFNSGGRTDTQYF. The complete variable domain, with remaining parts taken from reference TRBV7-2 and TRBJ2-3, reads GAGVSQSPSNKVTEKGKDVELRCDPISGHTALYWYRQSLGQGLEFLIYFQGNSAPDKSGLPSDRFSAERTGGSVSTLTIQRTQQEDSAVYLCASSFNSGGRTDTQYFGPGTRLTVL.

The V gene is TRBV30, the J gene TRBJ2-5; D is possibly TRBD1 (6 bases). The CDR3 totals 11 residues. Germline V gene lookup returns CDR1 GTSNPN and CDR2 SVGIG (reference sequence). V was clipped by 7 bases and J by 2 bases, with 8 bases between them. The CDR3 spells CASGQQETQYF. DNA for the CDR3: TGTGCCTCCGGACAGCAAGAGACCCAGTACTTC.

The count of this clone is one. The V gene is TRBV6-1, the J gene TRBJ1-5; D is ambiguous. Trimming cost V 4 bases and J 5 bases, with 9 bases left between them. Per germline, CDR1 MNHNS and CDR2 SASEGT. CDR3 length equals 13 residues. CDR3 amino acids: CASSGSKYQPQHF. CDR3 nucleotides: TGTGCCAGCAGTGGTAGCAAGTATCAGCCCCAGCATTTT.

V usage is TRBV25-1 and J usage is TRBJ2-1, with TRBD2 identical over 7 bases. The J segment lost 14 bases and the V segment lost 5 bases, leaving 15 bases of the junction unmatched. The CDR3 length is 14 residues. Per germline, CDR1 MGHDK and CDR2 SYGVNS. CDR3 DNA sequence: TGTGCCAGCAGTATACAAGAGACTAGCCTAGGAGAGTTCTTC. This translates into CASSIQETSLGEFF.

V and J are TRBV6-5 and TRBJ1-2, with a possible D match to TRBD1 (6 bases). The CDR3 is made up of 15 amino acids. Germline loops: CDR1 MNHEY, CDR2 SVGAGI. V was pared by 0 bases and J by 5 bases, with 13 bases between. CDR3 DNA: TGTGCCAGCAGTTACTCGGGGGCCTCGGGTTATGGCTACACCTTC. Translating it yields CASSYSGASGYGYTF.

This clone appeared once. This chain links TRBV7-2 with TRBJ2-3, with a tentative D call TRBD2 (5 bases). Germline CDR1 reads SGHTA; CDR2 reads FQGNSA. The V end lost 6 bases, the J end lost 0 bases, and 19 bases lay between the germline ends. The CDR3 spans 17 residues. The CDR3 nucleotides read TGTGCCAGCAGTTCCACCTGGACTGAGGCTAGCACAGATACGCAGTATTTT. Its protein product is CASSSTWTEASTDTQYF. Variable domain in full (rest from reference TRBV7-2 and TRBJ2-3): GAGVSQSPSNKVTEKGKDVELRCDPISGHTALYWYRQSLGQGLEFLIYFQGNSAPDKSGLPSDRFSAERTGGSVSTLTIQRTQQEDSAVYLCASSSTWTEASTDTQYFGPGTRLTVL.

This rearrangement joins TRBV28 to TRBJ1-5; TRBD1 agrees at 7 bases. The germline V gene encodes CDR1 MDHEN and CDR2 SYDVKM. Losses at the gene ends were 6 bases for V and 0 bases for J; bases not matched to a gene: 11. This CDR3 has 17 amino acids. DNA of the CDR3: TGTGCCAGCAGGCCCCCCGGGACAGAGTATAGCAATCAGCCCCAGCATTTT. It encodes CASRPPGTEYSNQPQHF.

This rearrangement joins TRBV4-1 to TRBJ2-7, with a possible D match to TRBD1 (5 bases). The CDR3 sequence is 15 residues long. V shed 4 bases and J shed 2 bases, with 15 bases lying between them. Germline V lookup: CDR1 MGHRA, CDR2 YSYEKL. CDR3 protein: CASSPLGWGPYEQYF. The CDR3 DNA sequence: TGCGCCAGCAGCCCCCTTGGTTGGGGCCCCTACGAGCAGTACTTC.

The rearrangement uses TRBV4-1 and TRBJ2-1; 9 nucleotides match TRBD2. The V and J ends lost 8 bases and 0 bases, in that order; junction bases with no gene match: 5. The CDR3 runs to 15 residues. Germline-derived CDR1 and CDR2 are MGHRA and YSYEKL. CDR3 DNA: TGCGCCAGCTCCCCGCGGGAGGGCTCCTACAATGAGCAGTTCTTC. Residues: CASSPREGSYNEQFF.

V and J are TRBV19 and TRBJ1-5, with a weak D call TRBD1 (6 bases). The CDR3 loop spans 14 amino acids. Germline CDR1 reads LNHDA; CDR2 reads SQIVND (reference sequence). Between the trimmed V and J ends, which lost 8 bases and 4 bases, there was a span of 15 bases. CDR3 bases: TGTGCCAGTCGCCGGGACACCCTAAATCAGCCCCAGCATTTT. Translated: CASRRDTLNQPQHF. The variable domain in full, with the rest retrieved from reference TRBV19 and TRBJ1-5, is DGGITQSPKYLFRKEGQNVTLSCEQNLNHDAMYWYRQDPGQGLRLIYYSQIVNDFQKGDIAEGYSVSREKKESFPLTVTSAQKNPTAFYLCASRRDTLNQPQHFGDGTRLSIL.

The CDR3 DNA sequence: TGTGCCAGCAGTTTTCGAGGAGATACGCAGTATTTT. Encoded protein: CASSFRGDTQYF. The rearrangement joins TRBV27 to TRBJ2-3, with no clear D. The CDR3 consists of 12 residues. CDR1 and CDR2 (germline): MNHEY, SMNVEV (reference sequence). V dropped 3 bases and J dropped 5 bases, with 6 bases sitting between them.

The V call is TRBV2, the J call TRBJ2-1; 10 positions match TRBD2. Germline lookup yields CDR1 SNHLY and CDR2 FYNNEI. The CDR3 is made up of 15 amino acids. Trimming cost V 5 bases and J 4 bases; bases outside gene matches: 5. The CDR3 protein is CASSSTSGAYNEQFF. The CDR3 DNA reads TGTGCCAGCAGTTCTACTAGCGGGGCTTACAATGAGCAGTTCTTC.

This sequence joins TRBV2 and TRBJ2-7; D gene unclear. Per the germline V gene, CDR1 is SNHLY and CDR2 is FYNNEI. V gave up 2 bases and J gave up 2 bases, with 13 bases separating them. There are 15 residues in the CDR3. DNA of the CDR3: TGTGCCAGCAGTGAACTTAAATCTGGCACCTACGAGCAGTACTTC. This sequence encodes CASSELKSGTYEQYF.